The clone carrying this TCR beta chain has only a few counts. V lost 5 bases to trimming and J lost 9 bases; unmatched junction nucleotides: 10. This CDR3 spans 14 amino acids. In germline, CDR1 is DFQATT, CDR2 SNEGSKA (reference sequence). The source of the sample is a study of T-cell reconstitution after alpha-beta-depleted transplantation in children. Unique molecular identifiers were used to barcode this TCRbeta library. MiXCR, applied by TCRdb to the PCR reads, yields one record per CDR3 protein. The sample lists 420,000 or so distinct CDR3 sequences; about a tenth were seen once. V is TRBV20-1 and J is TRBJ2-1; 10 nucleotides align to TRBD2. The sample in question was PBMCs from the stem cell graft donor, obtained from the stem cell graft. This TCR derives from a human donor who donated a stem cell graft to a child with acute myeloid leukemia. CDR3 residues: CSAGRPSGGSEQFF. As DNA, the CDR3 is TGCAGTGCTGGTAGACCTAGCGGGGGTTCTGAGCAGTTCTTC.